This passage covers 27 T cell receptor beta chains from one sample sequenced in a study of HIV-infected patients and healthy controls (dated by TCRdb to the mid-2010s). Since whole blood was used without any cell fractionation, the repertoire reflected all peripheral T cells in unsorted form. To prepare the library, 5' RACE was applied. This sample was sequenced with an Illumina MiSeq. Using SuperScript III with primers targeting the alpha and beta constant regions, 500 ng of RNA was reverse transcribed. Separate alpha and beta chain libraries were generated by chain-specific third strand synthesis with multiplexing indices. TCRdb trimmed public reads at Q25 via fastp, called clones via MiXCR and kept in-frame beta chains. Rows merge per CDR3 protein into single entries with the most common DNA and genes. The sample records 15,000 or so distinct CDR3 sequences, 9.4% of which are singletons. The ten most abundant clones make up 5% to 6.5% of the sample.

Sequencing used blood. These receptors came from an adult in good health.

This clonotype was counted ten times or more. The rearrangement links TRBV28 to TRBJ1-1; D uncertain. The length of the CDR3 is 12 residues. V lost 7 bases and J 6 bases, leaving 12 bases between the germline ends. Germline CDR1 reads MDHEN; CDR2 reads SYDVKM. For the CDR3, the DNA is TGTGCCAGCAACCGTGGGATCGCTGAAGCTTTCTTT. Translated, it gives CASNRGIAEAFF.

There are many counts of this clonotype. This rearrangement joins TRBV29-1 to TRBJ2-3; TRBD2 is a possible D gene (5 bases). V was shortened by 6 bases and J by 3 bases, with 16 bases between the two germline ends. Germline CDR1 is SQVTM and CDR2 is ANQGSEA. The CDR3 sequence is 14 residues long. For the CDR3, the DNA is TGCAGCGTGAAGAGTAGGGAGCTTACAGATACGCAGTATTTT. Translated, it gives CSVKSRELTDTQYF.

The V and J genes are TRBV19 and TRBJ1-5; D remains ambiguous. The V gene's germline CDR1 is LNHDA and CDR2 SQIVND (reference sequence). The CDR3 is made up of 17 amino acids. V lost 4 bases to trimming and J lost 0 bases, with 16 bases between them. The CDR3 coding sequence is TGTGCCAGTAGTAGGAGAGCGGTGCCCTATAGCAATCAGCCCCAGCATTTT. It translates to CASSRRAVPYSNQPQHF. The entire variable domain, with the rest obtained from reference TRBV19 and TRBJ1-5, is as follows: DGGITQSPKYLFRKEGQNVTLSCEQNLNHDAMYWYRQDPGQGLRLIYYSQIVNDFQKGDIAEGYSVSREKKESFPLTVTSAQKNPTAFYLCASSRRAVPYSNQPQHFGDGTRLSIL.

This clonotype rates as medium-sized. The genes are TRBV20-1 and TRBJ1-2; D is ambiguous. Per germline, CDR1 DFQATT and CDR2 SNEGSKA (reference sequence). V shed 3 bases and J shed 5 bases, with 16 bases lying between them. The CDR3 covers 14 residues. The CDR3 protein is CSASAVGSIYGYTF. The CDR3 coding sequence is TGCAGTGCTAGTGCAGTTGGCAGCATTTATGGCTACACCTTC.

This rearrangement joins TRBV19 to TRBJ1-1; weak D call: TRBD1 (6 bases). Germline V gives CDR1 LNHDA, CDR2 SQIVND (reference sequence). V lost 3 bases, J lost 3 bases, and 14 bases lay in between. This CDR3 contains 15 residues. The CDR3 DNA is TGTGCCAGTAGTATCTGGGGGCCTGGGGACACTGAAGCTTTCTTT. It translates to CASSIWGPGDTEAFF.

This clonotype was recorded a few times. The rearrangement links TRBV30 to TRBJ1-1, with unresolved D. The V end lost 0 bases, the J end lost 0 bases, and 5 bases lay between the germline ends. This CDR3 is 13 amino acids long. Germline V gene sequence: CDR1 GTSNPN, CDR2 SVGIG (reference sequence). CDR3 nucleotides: TGTGCCTGGAGTGTGGTCCTGAACACTGAAGCTTTCTTT. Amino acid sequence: CAWSVVLNTEAFF.

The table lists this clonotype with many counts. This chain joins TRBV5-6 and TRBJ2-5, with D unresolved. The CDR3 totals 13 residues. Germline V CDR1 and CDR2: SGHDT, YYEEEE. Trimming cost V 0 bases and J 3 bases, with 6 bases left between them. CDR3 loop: CASSLVQEETQYF. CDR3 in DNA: TGTGCCAGCAGCTTGGTGCAAGAAGAGACCCAGTACTTC. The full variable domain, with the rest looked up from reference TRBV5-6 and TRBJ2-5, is DAGVTQSPTHLIKTRGQQVTLRCSPKSGHDTVSWYQQALGQGPQFIFQYYEEEERQRGNFPDRFSGHQFPNYSSELNVNALLLGDSALYLCASSLVQEETQYFGPGTRLLVL.

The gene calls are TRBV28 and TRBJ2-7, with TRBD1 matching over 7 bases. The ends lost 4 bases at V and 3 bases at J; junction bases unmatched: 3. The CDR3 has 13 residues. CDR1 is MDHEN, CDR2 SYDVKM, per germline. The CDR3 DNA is TGTGCCAGCAGTTATGGACAGGACTACGAGCAGTACTTC. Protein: CASSYGQDYEQYF.

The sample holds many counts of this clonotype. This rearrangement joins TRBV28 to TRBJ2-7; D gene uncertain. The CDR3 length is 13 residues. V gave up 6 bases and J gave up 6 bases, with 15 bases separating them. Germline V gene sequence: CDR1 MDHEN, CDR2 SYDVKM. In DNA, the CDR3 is TGTGCCAGCAGCTCTCATCACGGGCCCGAGCAGTACGTC. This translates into CASSSHHGPEQYV.

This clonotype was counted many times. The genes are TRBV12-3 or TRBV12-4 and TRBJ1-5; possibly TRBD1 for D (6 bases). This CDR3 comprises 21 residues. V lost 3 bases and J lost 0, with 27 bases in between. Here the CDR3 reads CASSFTLFGNRELYSNQPQHF. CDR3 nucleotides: TGTGCCAGCAGTTTTACCCTATTTGGGAACAGGGAACTTTATAGCAATCAGCCCCAGCATTTT.

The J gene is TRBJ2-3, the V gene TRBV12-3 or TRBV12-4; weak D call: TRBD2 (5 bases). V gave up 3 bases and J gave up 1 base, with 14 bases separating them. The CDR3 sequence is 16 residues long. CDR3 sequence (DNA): TGTGCCAGCAGTTTCCGCCCGGGGATACGCACAGATACGCAGTATTTT. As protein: CASSFRPGIRTDTQYF.

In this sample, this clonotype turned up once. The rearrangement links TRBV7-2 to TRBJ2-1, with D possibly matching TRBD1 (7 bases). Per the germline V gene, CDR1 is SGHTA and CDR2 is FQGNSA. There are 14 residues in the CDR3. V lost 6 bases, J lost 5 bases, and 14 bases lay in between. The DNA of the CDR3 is TGTGCCAGCAGTCCACAGGGGAGGCACAATGAGCAGTTCTTC. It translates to CASSPQGRHNEQFF.

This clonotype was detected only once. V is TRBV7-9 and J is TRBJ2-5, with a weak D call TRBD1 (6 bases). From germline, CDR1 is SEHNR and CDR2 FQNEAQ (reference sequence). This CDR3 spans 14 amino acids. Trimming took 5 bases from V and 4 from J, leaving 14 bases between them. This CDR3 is CASSAMGARETQYF. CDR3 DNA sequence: TGTGCCAGCAGCGCAATGGGGGCTAGAGAGACCCAGTACTTC.

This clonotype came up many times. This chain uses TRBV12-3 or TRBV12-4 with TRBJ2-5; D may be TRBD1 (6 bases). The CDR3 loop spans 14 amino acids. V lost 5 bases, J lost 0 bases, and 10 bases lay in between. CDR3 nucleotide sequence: TGTGCCAGCAGTCTATACAGGGACCAAGAGACCCAGTACTTC. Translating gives CASSLYRDQETQYF.

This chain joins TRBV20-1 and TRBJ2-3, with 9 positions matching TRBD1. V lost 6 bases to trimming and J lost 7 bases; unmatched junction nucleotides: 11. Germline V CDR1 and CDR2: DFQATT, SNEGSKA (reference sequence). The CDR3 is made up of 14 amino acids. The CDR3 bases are TGCAGTGCATTAACAGGGGGCGCAGTCAATACGCAGTATTTT. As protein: CSALTGGAVNTQYF.

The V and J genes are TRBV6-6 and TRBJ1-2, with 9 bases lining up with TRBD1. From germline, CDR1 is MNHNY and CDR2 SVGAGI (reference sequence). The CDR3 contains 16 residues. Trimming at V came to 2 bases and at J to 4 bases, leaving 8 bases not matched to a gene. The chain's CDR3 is CASSYPFTGGGYGYTF. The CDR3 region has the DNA TGTGCCAGCAGTTACCCTTTTACAGGGGGCGGCTATGGCTACACCTTC.

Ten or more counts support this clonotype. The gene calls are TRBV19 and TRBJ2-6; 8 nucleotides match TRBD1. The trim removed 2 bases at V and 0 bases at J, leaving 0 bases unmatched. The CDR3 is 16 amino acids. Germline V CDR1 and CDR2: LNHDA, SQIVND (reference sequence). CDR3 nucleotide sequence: TGTGCCAGTAGTATAACAGGGGGCTCTGGGGCCAACGTCCTGACTTTC. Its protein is CASSITGGSGANVLTF.

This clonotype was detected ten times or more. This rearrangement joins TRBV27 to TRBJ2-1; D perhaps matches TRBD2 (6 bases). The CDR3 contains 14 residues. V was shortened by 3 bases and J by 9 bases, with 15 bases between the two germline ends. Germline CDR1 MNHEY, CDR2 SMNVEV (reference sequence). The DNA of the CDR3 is TGTGCCAGCAGTTTTGGTACTTCAGCGGGTGAGCAGTTCTTC. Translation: CASSFGTSAGEQFF.

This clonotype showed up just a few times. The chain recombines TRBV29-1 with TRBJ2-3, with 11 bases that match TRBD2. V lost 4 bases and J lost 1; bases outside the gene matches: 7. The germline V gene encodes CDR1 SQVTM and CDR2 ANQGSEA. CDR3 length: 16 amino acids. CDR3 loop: CSVALLAGVGTDTQYF. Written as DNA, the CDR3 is TGCAGCGTTGCCCTACTAGCGGGAGTGGGCACAGATACGCAGTATTTT.

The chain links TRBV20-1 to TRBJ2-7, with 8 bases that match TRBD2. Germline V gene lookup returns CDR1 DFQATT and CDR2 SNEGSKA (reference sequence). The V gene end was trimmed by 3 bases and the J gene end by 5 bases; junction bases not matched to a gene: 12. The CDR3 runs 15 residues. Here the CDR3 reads CSASLAGKPSDEQYF. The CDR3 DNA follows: TGCAGTGCTAGTTTAGCGGGGAAGCCCTCAGACGAGCAGTACTTC.

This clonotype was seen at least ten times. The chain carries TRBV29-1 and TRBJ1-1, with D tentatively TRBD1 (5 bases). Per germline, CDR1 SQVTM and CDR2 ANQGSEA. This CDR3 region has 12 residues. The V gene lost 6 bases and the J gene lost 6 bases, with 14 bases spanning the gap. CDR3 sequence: CSVPGQGSEAFF. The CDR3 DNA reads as TGCAGCGTCCCGGGCCAGGGTTCTGAAGCTTTCTTT. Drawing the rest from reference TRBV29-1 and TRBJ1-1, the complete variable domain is SAVISQKPSRDICQRGTSLTIQCQVDSQVTMMFWYRQQPGQSLTLIATANQGSEATYESGFVIDKFPISRPNLTFSTLTVSNMSPEDSSIYLCSVPGQGSEAFFGQGTRLTVV.

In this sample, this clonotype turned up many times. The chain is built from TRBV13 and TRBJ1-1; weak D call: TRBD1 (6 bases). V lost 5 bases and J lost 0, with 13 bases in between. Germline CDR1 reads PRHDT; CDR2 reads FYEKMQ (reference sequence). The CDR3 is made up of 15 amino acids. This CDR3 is CASSLEQGMNTEAFF. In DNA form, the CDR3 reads TGTGCCAGCAGCCTAGAACAGGGCATGAACACTGAAGCTTTCTTT.

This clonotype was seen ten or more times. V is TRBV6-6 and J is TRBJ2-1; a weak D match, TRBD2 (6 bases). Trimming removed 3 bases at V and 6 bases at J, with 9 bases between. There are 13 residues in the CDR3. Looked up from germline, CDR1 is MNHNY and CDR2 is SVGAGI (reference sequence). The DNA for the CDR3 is TGTGCCAGCAGTTATGGAGGGATCAATGAGCAGTTCTTC. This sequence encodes CASSYGGINEQFF.

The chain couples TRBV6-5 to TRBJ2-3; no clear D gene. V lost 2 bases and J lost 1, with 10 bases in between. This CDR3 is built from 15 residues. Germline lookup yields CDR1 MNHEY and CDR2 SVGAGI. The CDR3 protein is CASSYEPTGTDTQYF. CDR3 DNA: TGTGCCAGCAGTTACGAGCCTACCGGCACAGATACGCAGTATTTT.

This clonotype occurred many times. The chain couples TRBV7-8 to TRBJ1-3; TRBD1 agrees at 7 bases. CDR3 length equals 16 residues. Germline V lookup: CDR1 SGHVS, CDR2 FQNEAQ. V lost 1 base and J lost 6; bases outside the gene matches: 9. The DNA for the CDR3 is TGTGCCAGCAGCTTAGAGGGTCCGGGACAGACAAACACCATATATTTT. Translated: CASSLEGPGQTNTIYF.

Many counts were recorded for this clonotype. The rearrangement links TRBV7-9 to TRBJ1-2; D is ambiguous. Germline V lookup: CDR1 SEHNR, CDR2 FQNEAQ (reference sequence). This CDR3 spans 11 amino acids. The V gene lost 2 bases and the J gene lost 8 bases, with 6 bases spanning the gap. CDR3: CASSLLGGYTF. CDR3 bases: TGTGCCAGCAGCTTATTGGGAGGCTACACCTTC.

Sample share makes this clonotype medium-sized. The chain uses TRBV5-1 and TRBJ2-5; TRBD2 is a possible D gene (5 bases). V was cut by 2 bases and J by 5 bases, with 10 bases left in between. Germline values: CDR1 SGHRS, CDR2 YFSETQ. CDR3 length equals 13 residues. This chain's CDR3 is CASSFGELETQYF. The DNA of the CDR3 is TGCGCCAGCAGCTTCGGGGAGCTGGAGACCCAGTACTTC.